In this sample, the clone carrying this T cell receptor beta chain turned up many times. Unique molecular identifiers were incorporated into the prepared TCRbeta library. MiXCR, run by TCRdb on the PCR reads, gives a single entry per CDR3 protein. This sample has roughly 610,000 distinct CDR3 sequences, with 8% to 11% found just once. The sample comes from a study of T-cell reconstitution after alpha-beta-depleted transplantation in children. Germline CDR1 and CDR2: SGHVS and FQNEAQ. This CDR3 has 14 residues. The V segment lost 8 bases and the J segment 0 bases; nucleotides outside the gene matches: 7.

This chain connects TRBV7-8 to TRBJ2-7; 7 nucleotides match TRBD1. This receptor was taken from a human donor who donated a stem cell graft to a child with acute myeloid leukemia. Material: PBMCs from the stem cell graft donor, obtained from the stem cell graft. CDR3 region: CASEGAFPSYEQYF. DNA of the CDR3: TGTGCCAGCGAGGGGGCCTTCCCCTCCTACGAGCAGTACTTC. Together with reference TRBV7-8 and TRBJ2-7, the CDR3 gives the full variable domain: GAGVSQSPRYKVAKRGQDVALRCDPISGHVSLFWYQQALGQGPEFLTYFQNEAQLDKSGLPSDRFFAERPEGSVSTLKIQRTQQEDSAVYLCASEGAFPSYEQYFGPGTRLTVT.